Listed below are T cell receptor beta chains from one sample, sequenced in a study of early T cells in non-severe SARS-CoV-2 infection. One entry per CDR3 protein results from TCRdb running MiXCR on the 5' RACE reads. Found here are about 98,000 distinct CDR3 sequences, less than 15% of them singletons; the top ten hold approximately 6%. Input material: whole blood. These TCRs come from an adult who was a healthcare worker with PCR-confirmed SARS-CoV-2 infection or an uninfected control (not recorded which). Each CDR3 is given with its conserved first and last residue. D genes are given only for firm matches. Some rows have no size entry. The others give once, few or many, or a class for an expanded clone.

TRBV11-2,few,TRBD2,TRBJ2-7,TGTGCCAGCAGCCCAGTAGCGGGGGTCTACGAGCAGTACTTC,CASSPVAGVYEQYF
TRBV9,NA,NA,TRBJ2-2,TGTGCCAGCAGCGTTAGCCCCCGGGCCCCGAACACCGGGGAGCTGTTTTTT,CASSVSPRAPNTGELFF
TRBV28,NA,TRBD2,TRBJ2-7,TGTGCCAGCAGTTATCCGGCTAGCGGACCCTACGAGCAGTACTTC,CASSYPASGPYEQYF
TRBV7-9,few,TRBD1,TRBJ2-1,TGTGCCAGCAAGACCGGACAGGAAAGCTACAATGAGCAGTTCTTC,CASKTGQESYNEQFF
TRBV9,NA,NA,TRBJ2-3,TGTGCCAGCAGCGAGAGGGGAGATACGCAGTATTTT,CASSERGDTQYF
TRBV9,many,NA,TRBJ1-1,TGTGCCAGCAGGGGGATAAACACTGAAGCTTTCTTT,CASRGINTEAFF
TRBV25-1,few,NA,TRBJ1-1,TGTGCCAGCAGTCGAAGGGGGAGCACTGAAGCTTTCTTT,CASSRRGSTEAFF
TRBV7-9,NA,TRBD2,TRBJ2-3,TGTGCCAGCAGCCCAGCTAGCGGGAGGTTCTCAGATACGCAGTATTTT,CASSPASGRFSDTQYF
TRBV9,few,NA,TRBJ2-1,TGTGCCAGCAGCGTAGAAGGGAGTCCCAATGAGCAGTTCTTC,CASSVEGSPNEQFF
TRBV11-2,NA,NA,TRBJ2-3,TGTGCCAGCAGCCGACGGGAAGGGACAGATACGCAGTATTTT,CASSRREGTDTQYF
TRBV20-1,few,NA,TRBJ2-7,TGCAGTGCTAGTCATAATAACGAGCAGTACTTC,CSASHNNEQYF
TRBV5-6,many,NA,TRBJ1-1,TGTGCCAGCAGCTTATGGGAAACTGAAGCTTTCTTT,CASSLWETEAFF
TRBV7-9,many,NA,TRBJ2-3,TGTGCGGAATATCAGAAGGCAGATACGCAGTATTTT,CAEYQKADTQYF
TRBV10-3,many,NA,TRBJ2-7,TGTGCCATCAGTGAGTCGACCCGGACAAGCTCCTACGAGCAGTACTTC,CAISESTRTSSYEQYF
TRBV9,few,TRBD1,TRBJ1-3,TGTGTCAGCAGCGTAACAGGGGTCTCTGGAAACACCATATATTTT,CVSSVTGVSGNTIYF
TRBV12-3/TRBV12-4,many,NA,TRBJ1-2,TGTGCCAGCAGTTACGGACATCTCGGCTATGGCTACACCTTC,CASSYGHLGYGYTF
TRBV6-6,many,NA,TRBJ1-5,TGTGCCAGCAGTTCGGATCAGCCCCAGCATTTT,CASSSDQPQHF
TRBV12-3/TRBV12-4,NA,NA,TRBJ2-1,TGTGCCAGCAGTTTTGTGGGAGATGAGCAGTTCTTC,CASSFVGDEQFF
TRBV11-2,many,NA,TRBJ2-7,TGTGCCAGCAGCTTATGTCCCGGTACCTACGAGCAGTACTTC,CASSLCPGTYEQYF
TRBV12-3/TRBV12-4,few,NA,TRBJ1-1,TGTGCCAGCAGTCTCACAGTCCTGAACACTGAAGCTTTCTTT,CASSLTVLNTEAFF
TRBV12-3/TRBV12-4,few,TRBD1,TRBJ2-1,TGTGCCAGCAGTTTGAAGGGGGCTGGAGACAATGAGCAGTTCTTC,CASSLKGAGDNEQFF
TRBV7-2,few,TRBD2,TRBJ2-5,TGTGCCAGCAGCTCAGGAGCGGGAGGGGGGTACCAAGAGACCCAGTACTTC,CASSSGAGGGYQETQYF
TRBV2,NA,NA,TRBJ2-3,TGTGCCAGCAAGGGAAGGTCCACAGATACGCAGTATTTT,CASKGRSTDTQYF